This entry is about one T cell receptor (beta chain). Clinical history as reported by participants underpinned cohort assignment. Recovered participants had two consecutive negative NP/OP PCR tests, healthcare professional clearance, or symptom resolution. These data come from a study of blood T cell repertoires in COVID-19. Study at large: T cells, B-cell-depleted T cells, or PBMCs provided the cDNA or gDNA that served as material.

Clones were sequenced by immunoSEQ multiplex PCR, and TCRdb holds only the in-frame ones, with some missing. The sample shows 200,000 to 250,000 clones, around four fifths of them seen only once. The germline V gene encodes CDR1 KGHDR and CDR2 SFDVKD. There are 13 residues in the CDR3. V lost 1 base and J 6 bases, leaving 7 bases between the germline ends. The clonotype originates from a man between 40 and 49 years old who had recovered from COVID-19. Input material: PBMCs or T cells enriched from blood (not recorded which). V gene TRBV24-1 combines with J gene TRBJ2-3, with a weak D call TRBD2 (5 bases). Written as DNA, the CDR3 is TGTGCCACCAGTGATTTTGGGGAGGATACGCAGTATTTT. Its protein product is CATSDFGEDTQYF.